The following is a T cell receptor (beta chain) sequence with its context. Clones were sequenced by immunoSEQ multiplex PCR, and TCRdb holds only the in-frame ones, with some missing. The sample lists over 85,000 clones, about 95% seen once, with about 0.38% in the top ten. The data originate from a study of technical replicates of blood from a handful of donors. The CDR3 has 18 residues. Germline lookup yields CDR1 SGHVS and CDR2 FNYEAQ. Trimming removed 5 bases from V and 7 bases from J, with 27 bases in between. Sequenced input: T cells isolated from PBMCs. The chain recombines TRBV7-6 with TRBJ2-1; a weak D match, TRBD2 (6 bases). This clonotype was obtained from a human donor in good health. CDR3 residues: CASSPTVLGGGVINEQFF. In nucleotides, the CDR3 is TGTGCCAGCAGCCCGACGGTCCTGGGGGGAGGTGTAATAAATGAGCAGTTCTTC.